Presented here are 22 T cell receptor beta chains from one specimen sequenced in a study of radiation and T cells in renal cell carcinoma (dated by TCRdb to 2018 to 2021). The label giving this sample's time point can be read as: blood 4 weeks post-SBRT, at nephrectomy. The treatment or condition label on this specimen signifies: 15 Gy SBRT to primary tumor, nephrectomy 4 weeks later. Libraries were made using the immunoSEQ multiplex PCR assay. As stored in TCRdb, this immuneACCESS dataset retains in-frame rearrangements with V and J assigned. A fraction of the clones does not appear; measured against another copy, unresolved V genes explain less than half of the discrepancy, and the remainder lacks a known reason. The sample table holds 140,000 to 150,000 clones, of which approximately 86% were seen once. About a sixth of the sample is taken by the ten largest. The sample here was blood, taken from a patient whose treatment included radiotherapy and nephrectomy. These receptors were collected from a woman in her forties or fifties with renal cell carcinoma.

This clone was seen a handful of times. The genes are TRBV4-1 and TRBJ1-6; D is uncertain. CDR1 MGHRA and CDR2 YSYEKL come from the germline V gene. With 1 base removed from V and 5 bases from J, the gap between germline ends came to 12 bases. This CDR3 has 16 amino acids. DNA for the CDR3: TGCGCCAGCAGCCAAGCAAGCGATCTCGATAATTCACCCCTCCACTTT. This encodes CASSQASDLDNSPLHF.

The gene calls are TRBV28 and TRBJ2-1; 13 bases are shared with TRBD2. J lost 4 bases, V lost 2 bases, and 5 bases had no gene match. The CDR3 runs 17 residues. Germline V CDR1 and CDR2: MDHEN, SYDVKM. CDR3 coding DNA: TGTGCCAGCAGTTTACCGGGACTAGCGGGACCTTACAATGAGCAGTTCTTC. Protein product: CASSLPGLAGPYNEQFF. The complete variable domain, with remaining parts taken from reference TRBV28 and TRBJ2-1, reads DVKVTQSSRYLVKRTGEKVFLECVQDMDHENMFWYRQDPGLGLRLIYFSYDVKMKEKGDIPEGYSVSREKKERFSLILESASTNQTSMYLCASSLPGLAGPYNEQFFGPGTRLTVL.

The CDR3 spells CASSRAGVGTGELFF. CDR3 in DNA: TGTGCCAGCAGTCGAGCGGGAGTCGGCACCGGGGAGCTGTTTTTT. The J gene is TRBJ2-2, the V gene TRBV5-4; 8 bases are a match to TRBD2. The CDR3 consists of 15 residues. CDR1 SGHNT and CDR2 YYREEE come from the germline V gene (reference sequence). V lost 5 bases and J lost 4; bases outside the gene matches: 7. Supplemented by reference TRBV5-4 and TRBJ2-2, the full variable domain reads ETGVTQSPTHLIKTRGQQVTLRCSSQSGHNTVSWYQQALGQGPQFIFQYYREEENGRGNFPPRFSGLQFPNYSSELNVNALELDDSALYLCASSRAGVGTGELFFGEGSRLTVL.

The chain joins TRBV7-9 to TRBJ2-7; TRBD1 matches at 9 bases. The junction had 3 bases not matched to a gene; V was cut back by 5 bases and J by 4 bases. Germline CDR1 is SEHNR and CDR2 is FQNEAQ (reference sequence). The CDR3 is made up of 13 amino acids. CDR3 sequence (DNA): TGTGCCAGCAGCACAGGGGGCAGGTACGAGCAGTACTTC. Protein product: CASSTGGRYEQYF.

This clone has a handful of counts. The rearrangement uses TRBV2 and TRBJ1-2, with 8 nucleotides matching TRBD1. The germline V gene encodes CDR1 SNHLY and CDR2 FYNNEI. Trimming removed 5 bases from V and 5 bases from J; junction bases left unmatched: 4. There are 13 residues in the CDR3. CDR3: CASSRDRTYGYTF. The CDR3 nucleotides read TGTGCCAGCAGTCGGGACAGGACATATGGCTACACCTTC.

This chain's CDR3 is CASSVAQGENQPQHF. The CDR3, as DNA: TGTGCCAGCAGCGTAGCCCAGGGGGAGAATCAGCCCCAGCATTTT. The chain employs TRBV9 and TRBJ1-5, with 7 positions matching TRBD1. V lost 0 bases and J lost 4; bases outside the gene matches: 4. Germline-derived CDR1 and CDR2 are SGDLS and YYNGEE. CDR3 length: 15 amino acids.

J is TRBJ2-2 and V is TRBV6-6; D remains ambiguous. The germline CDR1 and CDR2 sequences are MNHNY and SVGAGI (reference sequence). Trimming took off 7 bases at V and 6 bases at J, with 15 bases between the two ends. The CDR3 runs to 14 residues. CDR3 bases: TGTGCCAGCATGAAGCGTCCCCAACCCGGGGAGCTGTTTTTT. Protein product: CASMKRPQPGELFF.

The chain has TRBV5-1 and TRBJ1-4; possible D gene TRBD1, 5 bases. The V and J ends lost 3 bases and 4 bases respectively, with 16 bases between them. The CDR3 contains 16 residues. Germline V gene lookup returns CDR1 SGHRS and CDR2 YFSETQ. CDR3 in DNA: TGCGCCAGCAGCTCCTCCCAGGGAAACTTTAATGAAAAACTGTTTTTT. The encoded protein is CASSSSQGNFNEKLFF.

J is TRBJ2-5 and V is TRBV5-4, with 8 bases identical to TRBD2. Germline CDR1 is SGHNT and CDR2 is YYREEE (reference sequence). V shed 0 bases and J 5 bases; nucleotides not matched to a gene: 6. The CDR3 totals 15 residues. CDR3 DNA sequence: TGTGCCAGCAGCTTGGAAGCGGGAGTAACCGAGACCCAGTACTTC. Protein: CASSLEAGVTETQYF. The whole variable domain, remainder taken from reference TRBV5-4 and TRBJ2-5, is ETGVTQSPTHLIKTRGQQVTLRCSSQSGHNTVSWYQQALGQGPQFIFQYYREEENGRGNFPPRFSGLQFPNYSSELNVNALELDDSALYLCASSLEAGVTETQYFGPGTRLLVL.

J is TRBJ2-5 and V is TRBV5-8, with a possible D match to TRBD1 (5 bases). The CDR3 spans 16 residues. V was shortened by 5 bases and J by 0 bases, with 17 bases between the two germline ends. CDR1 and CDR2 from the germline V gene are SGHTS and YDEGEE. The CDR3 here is CASRRTDSWYQETQYF. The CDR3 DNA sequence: TGTGCCAGCAGACGAACCGACAGTTGGTACCAAGAGACCCAGTACTTC.

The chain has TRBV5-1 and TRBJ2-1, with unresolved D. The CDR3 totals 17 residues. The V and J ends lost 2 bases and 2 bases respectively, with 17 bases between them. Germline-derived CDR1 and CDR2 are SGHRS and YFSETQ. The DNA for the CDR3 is TGCGCCAGCAGCTTTCCTGAGGACCGTAGAGCCTACAATGAGCAGTTCTTC. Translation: CASSFPEDRRAYNEQFF.

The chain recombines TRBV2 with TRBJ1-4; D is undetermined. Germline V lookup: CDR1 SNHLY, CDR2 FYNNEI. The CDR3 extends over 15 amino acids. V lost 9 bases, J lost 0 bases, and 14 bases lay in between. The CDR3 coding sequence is TGTGCCAGTATAATAGACTTGCCAACTAATGAAAAACTGTTTTTT. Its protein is CASIIDLPTNEKLFF. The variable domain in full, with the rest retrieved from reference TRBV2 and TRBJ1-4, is EPEVTQTPSHQVTQMGQEVILRCVPISNHLYFYWYRQILGQKVEFLVSFYNNEISEKSEIFDDQFSVERPDGSNFTLKIRSTKLEDSAMYFCASIIDLPTNEKLFFGSGTQLSVL.

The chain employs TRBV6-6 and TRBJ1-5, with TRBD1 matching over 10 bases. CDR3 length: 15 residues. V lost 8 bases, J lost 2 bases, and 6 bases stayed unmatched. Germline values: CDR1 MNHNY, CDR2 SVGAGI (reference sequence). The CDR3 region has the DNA TGTGCCAGCGACAGGGGGCGAGGGGGCAATCAGCCCCAGCATTTT. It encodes CASDRGRGGNQPQHF.

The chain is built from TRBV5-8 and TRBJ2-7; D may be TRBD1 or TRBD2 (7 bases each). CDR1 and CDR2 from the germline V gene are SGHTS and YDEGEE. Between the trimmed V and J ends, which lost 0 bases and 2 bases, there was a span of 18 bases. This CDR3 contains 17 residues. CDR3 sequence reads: CASSLDIQGGVTYEQYF. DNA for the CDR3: TGTGCCAGCAGCTTGGACATCCAGGGGGGGGTTACCTACGAGCAGTACTTC.

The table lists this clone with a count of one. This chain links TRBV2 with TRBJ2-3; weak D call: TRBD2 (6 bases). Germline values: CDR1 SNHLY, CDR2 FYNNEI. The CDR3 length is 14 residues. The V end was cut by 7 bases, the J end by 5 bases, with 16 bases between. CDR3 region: CASTSGSSLDTQYF. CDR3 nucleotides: TGTGCCAGCACATCCGGGAGTAGCTTAGATACGCAGTATTTT.

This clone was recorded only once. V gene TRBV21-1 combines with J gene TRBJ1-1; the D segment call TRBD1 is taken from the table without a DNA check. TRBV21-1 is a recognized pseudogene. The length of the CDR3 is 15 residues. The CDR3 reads CASSNTGQVNTEAFF. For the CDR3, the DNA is TGTGCCAGCAGCAATACAGGACAGGTGAACACTGAAGCTTTCTTT.

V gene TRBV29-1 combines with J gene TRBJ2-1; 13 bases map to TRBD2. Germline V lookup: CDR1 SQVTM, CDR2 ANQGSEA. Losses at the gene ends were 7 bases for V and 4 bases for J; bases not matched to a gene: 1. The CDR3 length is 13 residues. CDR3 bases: TGCAGCGGGGGACTAGCGGGGTACAATGAGCAGTTCTTC. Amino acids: CSGGLAGYNEQFF.

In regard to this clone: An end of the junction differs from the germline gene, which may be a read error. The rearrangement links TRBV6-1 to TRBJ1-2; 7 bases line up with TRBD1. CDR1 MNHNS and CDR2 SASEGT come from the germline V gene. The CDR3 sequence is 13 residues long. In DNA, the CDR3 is TGTGCCAGCAGGGAAGGACAGGTTGAAGGCTACACCTTC. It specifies CASREGQVEGYTF.

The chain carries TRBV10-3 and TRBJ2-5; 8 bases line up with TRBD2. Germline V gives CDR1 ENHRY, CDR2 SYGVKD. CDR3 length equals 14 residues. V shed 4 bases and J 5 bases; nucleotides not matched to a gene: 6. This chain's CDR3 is CAISVGLGVETQYF. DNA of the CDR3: TGTGCCATCAGTGTGGGACTAGGAGTCGAGACCCAGTACTTC.

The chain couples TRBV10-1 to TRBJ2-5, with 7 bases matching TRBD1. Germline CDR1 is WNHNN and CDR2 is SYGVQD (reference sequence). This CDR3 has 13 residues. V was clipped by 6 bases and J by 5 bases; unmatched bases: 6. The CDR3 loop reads CASSRQGEETQYF. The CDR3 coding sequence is TGCGCCAGCAGCCGACAGGGCGAGGAGACCCAGTACTTC.

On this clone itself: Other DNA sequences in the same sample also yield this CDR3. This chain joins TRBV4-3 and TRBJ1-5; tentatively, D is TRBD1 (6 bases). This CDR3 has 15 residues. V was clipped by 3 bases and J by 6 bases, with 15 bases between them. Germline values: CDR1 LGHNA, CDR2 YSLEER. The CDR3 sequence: CASSQGAGVTQPQHF. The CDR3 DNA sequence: TGCGCCAGCAGCCAGGGGGCGGGGGTCACTCAGCCCCAGCATTTT.

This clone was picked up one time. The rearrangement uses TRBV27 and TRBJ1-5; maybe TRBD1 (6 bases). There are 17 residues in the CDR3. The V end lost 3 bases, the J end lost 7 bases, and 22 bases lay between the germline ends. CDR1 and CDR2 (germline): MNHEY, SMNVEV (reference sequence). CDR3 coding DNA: TGTGCCAGCAGTTTCGGTCCAAACGGGGGCGGTTGGCAGCCCCAGCATTTT. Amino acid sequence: CASSFGPNGGGWQPQHF.